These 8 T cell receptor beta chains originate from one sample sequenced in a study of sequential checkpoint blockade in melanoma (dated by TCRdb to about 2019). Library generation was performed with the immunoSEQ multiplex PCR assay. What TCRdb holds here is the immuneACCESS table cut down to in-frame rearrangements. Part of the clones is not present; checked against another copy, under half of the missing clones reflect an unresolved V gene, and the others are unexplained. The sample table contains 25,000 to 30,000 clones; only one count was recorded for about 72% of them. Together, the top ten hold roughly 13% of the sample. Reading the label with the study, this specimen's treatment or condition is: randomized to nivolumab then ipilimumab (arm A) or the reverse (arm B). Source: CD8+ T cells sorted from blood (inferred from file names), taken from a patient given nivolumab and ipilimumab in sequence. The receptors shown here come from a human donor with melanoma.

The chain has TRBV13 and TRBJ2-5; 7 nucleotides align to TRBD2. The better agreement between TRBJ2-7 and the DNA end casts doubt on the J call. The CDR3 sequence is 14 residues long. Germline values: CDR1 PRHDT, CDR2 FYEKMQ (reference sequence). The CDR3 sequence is CASSHRGDSYEQYF. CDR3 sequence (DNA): TGTGCCAGCAGCCACCGGGGGGACTCCTACGAGCAGTACTTC.

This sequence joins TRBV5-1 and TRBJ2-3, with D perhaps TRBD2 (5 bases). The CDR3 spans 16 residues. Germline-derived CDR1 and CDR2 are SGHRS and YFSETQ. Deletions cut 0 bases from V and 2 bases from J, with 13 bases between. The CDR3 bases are TGCGCCAGCAGCTTGGGGGGTAGCGCCTACACAGATACGCAGTATTTT. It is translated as CASSLGGSAYTDTQYF.

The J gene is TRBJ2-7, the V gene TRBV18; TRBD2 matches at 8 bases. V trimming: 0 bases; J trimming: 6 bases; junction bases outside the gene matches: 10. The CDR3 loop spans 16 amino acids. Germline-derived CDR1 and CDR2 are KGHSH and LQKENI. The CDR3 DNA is TGTGCCAGCTCACCACCTCCGGGACTAGGTGCAGTCGAGCAGTACTTC. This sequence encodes CASSPPPGLGAVEQYF.

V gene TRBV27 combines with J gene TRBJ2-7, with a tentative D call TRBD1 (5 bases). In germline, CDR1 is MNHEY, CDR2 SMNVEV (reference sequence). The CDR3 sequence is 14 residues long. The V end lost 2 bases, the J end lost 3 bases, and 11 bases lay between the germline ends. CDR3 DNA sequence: TGTGCCAGCAGTTTAGACAGCTCCTACTACGAGCAGTACTTC. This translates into CASSLDSSYYEQYF.

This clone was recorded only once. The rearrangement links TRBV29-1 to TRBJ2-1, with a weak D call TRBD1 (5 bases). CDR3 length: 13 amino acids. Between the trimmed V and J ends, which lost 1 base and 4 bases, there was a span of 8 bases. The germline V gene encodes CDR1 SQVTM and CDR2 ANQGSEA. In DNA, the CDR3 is TGCAGCGTTGAAGCCGGACAATACAATGAGCAGTTCTTC. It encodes CSVEAGQYNEQFF.

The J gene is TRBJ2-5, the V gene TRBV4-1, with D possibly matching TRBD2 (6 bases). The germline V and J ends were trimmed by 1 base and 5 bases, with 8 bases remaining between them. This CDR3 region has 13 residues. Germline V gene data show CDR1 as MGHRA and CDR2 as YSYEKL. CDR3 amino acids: CASSQAEGETQYF. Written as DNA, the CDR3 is TGCGCCAGCAGCCAAGCGGAGGGGGAGACCCAGTACTTC.

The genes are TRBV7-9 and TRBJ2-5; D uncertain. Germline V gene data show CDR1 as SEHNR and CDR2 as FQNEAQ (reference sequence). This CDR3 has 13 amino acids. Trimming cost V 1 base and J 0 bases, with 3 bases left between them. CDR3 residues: CASSLDNQETQYF. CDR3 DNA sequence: TGTGCCAGCAGCTTAGACAACCAAGAGACCCAGTACTTC.

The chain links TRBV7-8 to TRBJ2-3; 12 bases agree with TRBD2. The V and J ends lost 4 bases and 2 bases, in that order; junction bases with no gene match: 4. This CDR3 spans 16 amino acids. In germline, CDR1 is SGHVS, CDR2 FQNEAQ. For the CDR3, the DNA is TGTGCCAGCAGCTCACTAGCGGGGGGAACCACAGATACGCAGTATTTT. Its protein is CASSSLAGGTTDTQYF.